These 12 T cell receptor beta chains were all obtained from the same sample, sequenced in a study of T and B cells in COVID-19 patients. TRB rearrangements were amplified by multiplex PCR with BIOMED2 TRB-A/B primers. TCRdb reprocessed the multiplex PCR reads with MiXCR, giving one entry per CDR3 protein. This table holds some 10,000 distinct CDR3 sequences, roughly 31% found once. TRB was amplified from approximately 250-480 ng of blood genomic DNA. The sequenced material came from blood. These receptors were collected from a human donor with active COVID-19.

In this sample, this clonotype turned up a few times. V usage is TRBV6-5 and J usage is TRBJ1-1; D is ambiguous. Deletions cut 6 bases from V and 6 bases from J, with 14 bases between. Germline assignment: CDR1 MNHEY and CDR2 SVGAGI. CDR3 length: 13 residues. The CDR3, as DNA: TGTGCCAGCAGCAGTCGCCGTAACGCTGAAGCTTTCTTT. Residues: CASSSRRNAEAFF.

This rearrangement joins TRBV5-7 to TRBJ2-7, with D perhaps TRBD1 (6 bases). TRBV5-7 is noted as an ORF with a role that remains uncertain. Between the trimmed V and J ends, which lost 4 bases and 1 base, there was a span of 15 bases. The CDR3 length is 15 residues. The CDR3 bases are TGTGCCAGCAGCCAAGTGGGGGCCGGTTCCTACGAGCAGTACTTC. Residues: CASSQVGAGSYEQYF.

This clonotype is classed as medium-sized (0.01 to 0.1%). The chain couples TRBV29-1 to TRBJ1-1, with TRBD1 matching over 7 bases. From germline, CDR1 is SQVTM and CDR2 ANQGSEA. CDR3 length: 13 amino acids. After removal of 3 bases from V and 7 bases from J, the junction contained 8 bases not matched to a gene. As DNA, the CDR3 is TGCAGCGTTGACCGACCGGGACAGAATGAAGCTTTCTTT. Translation gives CSVDRPGQNEAFF.

V usage is TRBV5-6 and J usage is TRBJ2-7; 9 nucleotides line up with TRBD1. CDR1 SGHDT and CDR2 YYEEEE come from the germline V gene. This CDR3 comprises 13 residues. Trimming removed 3 bases from V and 5 bases from J; junction bases left unmatched: 3. CDR3 nucleotides: TGTGCCAGCAGCTGGGACAGGGTTCACGAGCAGTACTTC. It codes for CASSWDRVHEQYF. The full variable domain, with the rest looked up from reference TRBV5-6 and TRBJ2-7, is DAGVTQSPTHLIKTRGQQVTLRCSPKSGHDTVSWYQQALGQGPQFIFQYYEEEERQRGNFPDRFSGHQFPNYSSELNVNALLLGDSALYLCASSWDRVHEQYFGPGTRLTVT.

This clonotype has just a few counts. This rearrangement joins TRBV13 to TRBJ2-1; D is uncertain. Germline V gene sequence: CDR1 PRHDT, CDR2 FYEKMQ (reference sequence). The V end was cut by 2 bases, the J end by 6 bases, with 14 bases between. The length of the CDR3 is 15 residues. For the CDR3, the DNA is TGTGCCAGCAGCTTAAGCTCGGGCAGCCCCAATGAGCAGTTCTTC. This codes for CASSLSSGSPNEQFF.

This clonotype was seen more than once but under ten times. The rearrangement links TRBV19 to TRBJ1-5; TRBD1 matches 8 bases. After removal of 5 bases from V and 7 bases from J, the junction contained 7 bases not matched to a gene. The V gene's germline CDR1 is LNHDA and CDR2 SQIVND (reference sequence). The CDR3 is 14 residues long. The CDR3 coding sequence is TGTGCCAGTAGTTACAGGGGGTTAGTACAGCCCCAGCATTTT. Amino acids: CASSYRGLVQPQHF.

The V gene is TRBV28, the J gene TRBJ2-5, with 10 positions matching TRBD2. Germline trimming cut 2 bases from V and 5 bases from J; bases unmatched to any gene: 5. The CDR3 is 15 residues long. Germline CDR1 MDHEN, CDR2 SYDVKM. CDR3 DNA sequence: TGTGCCAGCAGTTTAGGCCTAGCGGGGGTGGAGACCCAGTACTTC. This codes for CASSLGLAGVETQYF.

A remark on this clonotype: A much larger clone sits a single nucleotide away, making a read error possible. The chain combines TRBV6-1 with TRBJ2-7, with D hard to call. The CDR3 covers 13 residues. The ends were cut back, 4 bases at V and 2 bases at J, with 9 bases in the middle. Germline CDR1 reads MNHNS; CDR2 reads SASEGT. CDR3 residues: CASSGATAYEQYF. The CDR3 DNA follows: TGTGCCAGCAGTGGGGCAACCGCCTACGAGCAGTACTTC.

This chain connects TRBV5-1 to TRBJ2-7; weak D call: TRBD1 (5 bases). Germline values: CDR1 SGHRS, CDR2 YFSETQ. CDR3 length: 11 amino acids. V lost 2 bases to trimming and J lost 7 bases, with 7 bases between them. The CDR3 DNA sequence: TGCGCCAGCAGCTTAGCAGGGGAGCAGTACTTC. Translating gives CASSLAGEQYF.

This chain uses TRBV5-4 with TRBJ1-6; D is unclear. The CDR3 runs to 15 residues. The germline gives CDR1 SGHNT, CDR2 YYREEE (reference sequence). Trimming stripped 0 bases from V and 6 bases from J, with 10 bases between. Written as DNA, the CDR3 is TGTGCCAGCAGCTTGGTCAGACAAGTTAATTCACCCCTCCACTTT. Protein sequence: CASSLVRQVNSPLHF.

By its share, this clonotype is medium-sized. The chain recombines TRBV29-1 with TRBJ2-1; 10 nucleotides align to TRBD1. Per the germline V gene, CDR1 is SQVTM and CDR2 is ANQGSEA. The CDR3 covers 16 residues. Unmatched junction bases numbered 8, after V lost 2 bases and J lost 4 bases. The CDR3 is CSVERQGAATYNEQFF. CDR3 in DNA: TGCAGCGTTGAACGACAGGGGGCGGCCACTTACAATGAGCAGTTCTTC.

This clonotype is medium-sized (0.01 to 0.1%) in the sample. The chain recombines TRBV13 with TRBJ2-3; the match to TRBD1 covers 11 bases. Germline trimming cut 3 bases from V and 3 bases from J; bases unmatched to any gene: 2. In germline, CDR1 is PRHDT, CDR2 FYEKMQ (reference sequence). The CDR3 is 15 residues long. Here the CDR3 DNA reads TGTGCCAGCAGCTTCGGGACAGGGGGTACAGATACGCAGTATTTT. It is translated as CASSFGTGGTDTQYF.